This TCR beta chain was profiled in a study of blood T cell repertoires in COVID-19. Assay: immunoSEQ multiplex PCR; the TCRdb copy retains only in-frame clones and omits some. The sample records 200,000 to 250,000 clones, 84% being singletons. The sample consisted of peripheral blood. The source of this sequence is a woman older than 75 with active or convalescent COVID-19.

The CDR3 sequence is CASSLDSPNQPQHF. CDR3 in DNA: TGCGCCAGCAGCTTGGACAGCCCCAATCAGCCCCAGCATTTT. This chain connects TRBV5-1 to TRBJ1-5; D is uncertain. The germline gives CDR1 SGHRS, CDR2 YFSETQ. CDR3 length equals 14 residues. V was cut by 0 bases and J by 3 bases, with 7 bases left in between.